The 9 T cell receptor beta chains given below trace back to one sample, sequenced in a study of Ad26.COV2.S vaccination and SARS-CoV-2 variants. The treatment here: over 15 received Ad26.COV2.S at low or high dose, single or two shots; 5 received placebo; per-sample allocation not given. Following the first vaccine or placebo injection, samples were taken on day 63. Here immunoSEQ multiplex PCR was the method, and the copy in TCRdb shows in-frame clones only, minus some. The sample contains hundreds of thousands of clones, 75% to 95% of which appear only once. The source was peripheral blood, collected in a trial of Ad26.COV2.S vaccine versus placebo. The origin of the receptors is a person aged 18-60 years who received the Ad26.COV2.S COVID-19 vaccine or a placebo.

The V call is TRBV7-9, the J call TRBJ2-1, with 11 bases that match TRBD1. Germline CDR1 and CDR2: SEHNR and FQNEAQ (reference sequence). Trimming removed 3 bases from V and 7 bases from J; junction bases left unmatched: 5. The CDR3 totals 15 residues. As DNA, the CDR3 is TGTGCCAGCAGCTTCCTCGGACAGGGGGCAAATGAGCAGTTCTTC. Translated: CASSFLGQGANEQFF.

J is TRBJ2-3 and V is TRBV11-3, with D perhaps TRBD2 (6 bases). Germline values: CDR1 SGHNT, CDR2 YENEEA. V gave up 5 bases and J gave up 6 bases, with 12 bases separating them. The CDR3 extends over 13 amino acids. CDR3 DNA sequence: TGTGCCAGCAGCCTAATCAGCGGGGATACGCAGTATTTT. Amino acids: CASSLISGDTQYF.

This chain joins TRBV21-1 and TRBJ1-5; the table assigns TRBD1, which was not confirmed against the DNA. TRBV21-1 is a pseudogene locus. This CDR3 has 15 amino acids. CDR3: CASSKDRVRNQPQHF. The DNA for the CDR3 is TGTGCCAGCAGCAAGGACAGGGTTCGCAATCAGCCCCAGCATTTT.

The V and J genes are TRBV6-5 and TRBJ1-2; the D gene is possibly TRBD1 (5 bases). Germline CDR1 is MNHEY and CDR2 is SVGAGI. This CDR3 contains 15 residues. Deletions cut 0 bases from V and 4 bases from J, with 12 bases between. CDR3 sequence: CASSYSSGEGYGYTF. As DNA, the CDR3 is TGTGCCAGCAGTTACTCGTCGGGGGAGGGCTATGGCTACACCTTC.

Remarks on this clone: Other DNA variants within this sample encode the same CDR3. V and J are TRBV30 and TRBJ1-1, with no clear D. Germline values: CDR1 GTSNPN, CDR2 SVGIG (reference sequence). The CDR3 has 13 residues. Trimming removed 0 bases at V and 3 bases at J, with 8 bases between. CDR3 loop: CAWSVRRDTEAFF. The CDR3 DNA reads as TGTGCCTGGAGTGTCCGGCGGGACACTGAAGCTTTCTTT. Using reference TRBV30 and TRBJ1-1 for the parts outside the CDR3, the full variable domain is SQTIHQWPATLVQPVGSPLSLECTVEGTSNPNLYWYRQAAGRGLQLLFYSVGIGQISSEVPQNLSASRPQDRQFILSSKKLLLSDSGFYLCAWSVRRDTEAFFGQGTRLTVV.

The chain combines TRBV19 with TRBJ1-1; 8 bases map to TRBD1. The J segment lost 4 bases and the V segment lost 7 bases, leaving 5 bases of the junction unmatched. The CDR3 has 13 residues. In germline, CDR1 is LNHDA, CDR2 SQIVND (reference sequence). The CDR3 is CASIRGRGTEAFF. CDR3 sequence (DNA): TGTGCCAGTATCAGGGGGCGCGGCACTGAAGCTTTCTTT.

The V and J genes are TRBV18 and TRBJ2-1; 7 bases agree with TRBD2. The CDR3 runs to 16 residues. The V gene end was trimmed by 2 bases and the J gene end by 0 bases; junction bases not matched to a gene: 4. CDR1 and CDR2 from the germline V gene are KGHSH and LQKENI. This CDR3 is CASSPKGGSSYNEQFF. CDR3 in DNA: TGTGCCAGCTCACCAAAGGGCGGGAGCTCCTACAATGAGCAGTTCTTC.

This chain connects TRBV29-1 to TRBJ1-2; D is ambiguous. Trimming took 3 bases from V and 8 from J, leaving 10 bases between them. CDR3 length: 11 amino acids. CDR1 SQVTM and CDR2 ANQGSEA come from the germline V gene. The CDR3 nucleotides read TGCAGCGTTGATGGGAACCGCGGCTACACCTTC. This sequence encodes CSVDGNRGYTF.

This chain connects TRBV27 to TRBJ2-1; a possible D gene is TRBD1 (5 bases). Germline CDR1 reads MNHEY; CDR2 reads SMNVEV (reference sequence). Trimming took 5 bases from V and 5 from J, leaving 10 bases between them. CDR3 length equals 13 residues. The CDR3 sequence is CASSRGEDNEQFF. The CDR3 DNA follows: TGTGCCAGCAGTAGGGGTGAAGACAATGAGCAGTTCTTC.